This T cell receptor beta chain was profiled in a study of shared clonotypes between healthy human individuals. Naive-designated CD8 cells lacked CD45RO, were positively enriched for CCR7, and omitted terminally differentiated effector memory CD45RA+ cells. Study donors comprised healthy, HIV-negative adults devoid of recent acute infection or vaccination. This clone has a single count. Original data processing: Owing to the provision of junction-only sequences devoid of quality scores by immunoSEQ, filtering differed. This table comes from immunoSEQ multiplex PCR, and its TCRdb copy is limited to in-frame clones, with some not included. V and J calls and clone size are copied from that table; D and trimming were computed from the DNA. Here the sample spans around 2.1 million clones, about 93% being singletons. The receptor comes from a man aged 18 to 30 in good health. Some clones in this sample may be carry-over from other donors' samples. The sequenced sample consisted of naive CD8+ T cells from PBMCs.

The DNA of the CDR3 is TGTGCCAGCAGTGACCGGGACGTAAGAAACATTCAGTACTTC. Translated, it gives CASSDRDVRNIQYF. This chain links TRBV27 with TRBJ2-4; D may correspond to TRBD1 or TRBD2 (5 bases each). The CDR3 is 14 amino acids. Trimming stripped 5 bases from V and 6 bases from J, with 14 bases between. CDR1 is MNHEY and CDR2 is SMNVEV in the germline V gene (reference sequence).